Listed below are T cell receptor beta chains from one sample, sequenced in a study of CD8 T cells in ankylosing spondylitis. Using its own MiXCR run on the 5' RACE reads, TCRdb lists one record per CDR3 protein. The repertoire consists of about 110,000 distinct CDR3 sequences, with about 24% occurring once and the leading ten covering over 9%. The sequenced sample was synovial fluid, either unsorted or a sorted T cell fraction (not recorded which). All receptors come from a male donor with ankylosing spondylitis. The CDR3 runs from the conserved cysteine through the conserved F or W. The order of the fields is J gene, CDR3 length, D gene, V gene, clone size, CDR3 DNA, CDR3 protein. D genes are given only for firm matches. Clone size is stated in some rows and not others, as once, few, many or a class when expanded.

J: TRBJ2-7; length: 14; D: .; V: TRBV15; size: .; DNA: TGTGCCACCAGCAGAGGTACGGGAGTCGAAGAGCAGTACTTC; CDR3: CATSRGTGVEEQYF
J: TRBJ1-2; length: 14; D: .; V: TRBV7-2; size: .; DNA: TGTGCCAGCAGTTTCGATAGGCAGCTTCCTCGCTACACCTTC; CDR3: CASSFDRQLPRYTF
J: TRBJ2-3; length: 17; D: TRBD2; V: TRBV5-1; size: many; DNA: TGCGCCAGCAGCCCGGTGGCTAGCGGGACCGGCACAGATACGCAGTATTTT; CDR3: CASSPVASGTGTDTQYF
J: TRBJ2-1; length: 17; D: TRBD1; V: TRBV11-3; size: .; DNA: TGTGCCAGCAGCACGCGGGACAGGGGCCCCTTTAACAATGAGCAGTTCTTC; CDR3: CASSTRDRGPFNNEQFF
J: TRBJ2-5; length: 13; D: .; V: TRBV15; size: few; DNA: TGTGCCACCAGCATCACGGGCCAAGAGACCCAGTACTTC; CDR3: CATSITGQETQYF
J: TRBJ2-1; length: 17; D: TRBD2; V: TRBV12-3/TRBV12-4; size: .; DNA: TGTGCCAGCAGTTCCAAACCCACGGGAGGGGGTGGAAATGAGCAGTTCTTC; CDR3: CASSSKPTGGGGNEQFF
J: TRBJ2-1; length: 14; D: .; V: TRBV6-1; size: many; DNA: TGTGCCAGCAGTCCCAGGGGCTCCTACAATGAGCAGTTCTTC; CDR3: CASSPRGSYNEQFF
J: TRBJ2-7; length: 12; D: TRBD2; V: TRBV7-9; size: few; DNA: TGTGCCAGCGTTAGCGGGAACCACGAGCAGTACTTC; CDR3: CASVSGNHEQYF
J: TRBJ2-1; length: 11; D: .; V: TRBV20-1; size: few; DNA: TGCAGTGCTAGCTCCCGCGGGGAGCAGTTCTTC; CDR3: CSASSRGEQFF
J: TRBJ1-1; length: 12; D: .; V: TRBV25-1; size: many; DNA: TGTGCCAGCATGTACTCGGGCACTGAAGCTTTCTTT; CDR3: CASMYSGTEAFF
J: TRBJ2-3; length: 13; D: .; V: TRBV18; size: once; DNA: TGTGCCAGCTCAGGAGACCTCACAGATACGCAGTATTTT; CDR3: CASSGDLTDTQYF
J: TRBJ2-1; length: 12; D: .; V: TRBV2; size: once; DNA: TGTGCCAGCAGTGAAGCGGGAGATGAGCAGTTCTTC; CDR3: CASSEAGDEQFF
J: TRBJ1-2; length: 14; D: .; V: TRBV7-2; size: .; DNA: TGTGCCAGCAGCTTAGCGGTTGGGGACTATGGCTACACCTTC; CDR3: CASSLAVGDYGYTF
J: TRBJ2-2; length: 16; D: TRBD2; V: TRBV2; size: few; DNA: TGTGCCAGCAGTGAATGGCTAGCGGGAGAGACCGGGGAGCTGTTTTTT; CDR3: CASSEWLAGETGELFF
J: TRBJ1-6; length: 16; D: TRBD1; V: TRBV14; size: few; DNA: TGTGCCAGCAGAACCGGGACAGGGGCCGGGGTTTCACCCCTCCACTTT; CDR3: CASRTGTGAGVSPLHF
J: TRBJ1-1; length: 14; D: .; V: TRBV9; size: few; DNA: TGTGCCAGCAGCGTAGGTAGCTTGAACACTGAAGCTTTCTTT; CDR3: CASSVGSLNTEAFF
J: TRBJ2-1; length: 14; D: .; V: TRBV30; size: .; DNA: TGTGCCTGGACCCAGAGCCGATACTACAATGAGCAGTTCTTC; CDR3: CAWTQSRYYNEQFF
J: TRBJ1-1; length: 12; D: .; V: TRBV3-1; size: few; DNA: TGTGCCAGCAAAACGGTGAACACTGAAGCTTTCTTT; CDR3: CASKTVNTEAFF
J: TRBJ2-1; length: 12; D: .; V: TRBV29-1; size: .; DNA: TGCAGCGTGCCAGGTGGGAACAATGAGCAGTTCTTC; CDR3: CSVPGGNNEQFF
J: TRBJ2-5; length: 13; D: .; V: TRBV6-2/TRBV6-3; size: .; DNA: TGTGCCAGCAGTCCCCCATCGAGAGAGACCCAGTACTTC; CDR3: CASSPPSRETQYF
J: TRBJ1-3; length: 16; D: .; V: TRBV7-6; size: .; DNA: TGTGCCAGCAGCTTAGGACAGGCCCGCTCTGGAAACACCATATATTTT; CDR3: CASSLGQARSGNTIYF
J: TRBJ2-7; length: 14; D: .; V: TRBV7-9; size: .; DNA: TGTGCCAGCACCGACGGGGCCGTGTACTACGAGCAGTACTTC; CDR3: CASTDGAVYYEQYF
J: TRBJ2-1; length: 18; D: TRBD2; V: TRBV20-1; size: few; DNA: TGCAGTGCTAGAGCTGGGACTAGCGGGAGGTTCTCCTACAATGAGCAGTTCTTC; CDR3: CSARAGTSGRFSYNEQFF
J: TRBJ1-1; length: 13; D: TRBD1; V: TRBV6-1; size: .; DNA: TGTGCCAGCAGACAGGGGAAGGACACTGAAGCTTTCTTT; CDR3: CASRQGKDTEAFF
J: TRBJ1-2; length: 15; D: .; V: TRBV7-6; size: .; DNA: TGTGCCAGCAGCCCAGAGGCCGGGAGCGTCTATGGCTACACCTTC; CDR3: CASSPEAGSVYGYTF
J: TRBJ1-2; length: 18; D: .; V: TRBV15; size: .; DNA: TGTGCCACCAGCAGAGATGGATCTCTTGGTTGGGAGAATTATGGCTACACCTTC; CDR3: CATSRDGSLGWENYGYTF
J: TRBJ2-1; length: 14; D: .; V: TRBV7-9; size: few; DNA: TGTGCCAGCAGCTTAATCACGGCCTACAATGAGCAGTTCTTC; CDR3: CASSLITAYNEQFF
J: TRBJ2-7; length: 11; D: .; V: TRBV29-1; size: few; DNA: TGCAGCGTTGTGGCTGTCTACGAGCAGTACTTC; CDR3: CSVVAVYEQYF
J: TRBJ2-1; length: 15; D: .; V: TRBV7-2; size: .; DNA: TGTGCCAGCAGCTTCGTGGTAGCGCCCCTCAATGAGCAGTTCTTC; CDR3: CASSFVVAPLNEQFF
J: TRBJ2-5; length: 14; D: .; V: TRBV5-1; size: .; DNA: TGCGCCAGCAGCTCGGGTACGCCGCAAGAGACCCAGTACTTC; CDR3: CASSSGTPQETQYF
J: TRBJ2-3; length: 16; D: .; V: TRBV5-1; size: .; DNA: TGCGCCAGCAGCTTGGGGGGACTTACTAGCACAGATACGCAGTATTTT; CDR3: CASSLGGLTSTDTQYF
J: TRBJ2-3; length: 15; D: TRBD1; V: TRBV20-1; size: few; DNA: TGCAGTGCTACGTCCCTAGGGACAGTCACAGATACGCAGTATTTT; CDR3: CSATSLGTVTDTQYF
J: TRBJ2-1; length: 15; D: TRBD1; V: TRBV6-1; size: .; DNA: TGTGCCAGCACTAAGGACAGGGGTTCCTACAATGAGCAGTTCTTC; CDR3: CASTKDRGSYNEQFF
J: TRBJ2-1; length: 15; D: TRBD2; V: TRBV7-2; size: few; DNA: TGTGCCAGCAGCTTACTAGCGGGAGGGTTGACTGAGCAGTTCTTC; CDR3: CASSLLAGGLTEQFF
J: TRBJ2-1; length: 15; D: .; V: TRBV7-2; size: few; DNA: TGTGCCAGCAGTTTCGGACTCAGATGGGACAATGAGCAGTTCTTC; CDR3: CASSFGLRWDNEQFF
J: TRBJ1-3; length: 13; D: .; V: TRBV20-1; size: few; DNA: TGCAGTGCTGCCGGGACCTTTGGAAACACCATATATTTT; CDR3: CSAAGTFGNTIYF
J: TRBJ2-5; length: 15; D: TRBD2; V: TRBV20-1; size: few; DNA: TGCAGTGCTAGTAGCACTAGCGGGGGTGGGGAGACCCAGTACTTC; CDR3: CSASSTSGGGETQYF
J: TRBJ2-1; length: 12; D: .; V: TRBV15; size: few; DNA: TGTGCCACCAGCAGAGATGGAGGTGAGCAGTTCTTC; CDR3: CATSRDGGEQFF
J: TRBJ1-4; length: 11; D: .; V: TRBV20-1; size: .; DNA: TGCAGTGCTAGAAGTGGTGAAAAACTGTTTTTT; CDR3: CSARSGEKLFF
J: TRBJ1-5; length: 13; D: .; V: TRBV2; size: many; DNA: TGTGCCAGCACTGGGGCGTGGAATCAGCCCCAGCATTTT; CDR3: CASTGAWNQPQHF
J: TRBJ1-2; length: 16; D: .; V: TRBV7-9; size: .; DNA: TGTGCCAGCAGCTTAGACTCCCCCCTCGGAGGCTATGGCTACACCTTC; CDR3: CASSLDSPLGGYGYTF
J: TRBJ2-3; length: 14; D: .; V: TRBV9; size: .; DNA: TGTGCCAGCAGCGCACTTACTAGCACAGATACGCAGTATTTT; CDR3: CASSALTSTDTQYF
J: TRBJ2-1; length: 16; D: TRBD1; V: TRBV20-1; size: .; DNA: TGCAGTGCTAGCCGGGGGGACAGGGGCCTCTACAATGAGCAGTTCTTC; CDR3: CSASRGDRGLYNEQFF
J: TRBJ2-4; length: 13; D: TRBD1; V: TRBV27; size: .; DNA: TGTGCCAGCAGTGGGGGACAGGGGCTGGCTCAGTACTTC; CDR3: CASSGGQGLAQYF
J: TRBJ2-3; length: 14; D: TRBD2; V: TRBV29-1; size: many; DNA: TGCAGCGTTGGGTTGGGACTAGCGGCAGATACGCAGTATTTT; CDR3: CSVGLGLAADTQYF
J: TRBJ2-1; length: 13; D: .; V: TRBV19; size: .; DNA: TGTGCCAGTAGTCCCAACACAAACAATGAGCAGTTCTTC; CDR3: CASSPNTNNEQFF
J: TRBJ1-5; length: 12; D: .; V: TRBV28; size: few; DNA: TGTGCCAGCAGTGCCCGAGAGCAGCCCCAGCATTTT; CDR3: CASSAREQPQHF
J: TRBJ2-5; length: 14; D: .; V: TRBV2; size: .; DNA: TGTGCCAGTAAACAGGCGGGGGCACAAGAGACCCAGTACTTC; CDR3: CASKQAGAQETQYF
J: TRBJ1-5; length: 14; D: .; V: TRBV20-1; size: .; DNA: TGCAGTGCTAGCGACCCACTTAGCAATCAGCCCCAGCATTTT; CDR3: CSASDPLSNQPQHF
J: TRBJ2-1; length: 11; D: .; V: TRBV3-1; size: few; DNA: TGTGCCAGCAGCCTCCGGACAGACCAGTTCTTC; CDR3: CASSLRTDQFF
J: TRBJ1-6; length: 16; D: TRBD1; V: TRBV5-5; size: .; DNA: TGTGCCAGCAGCTCCCCCGACAGGGTCGAAGGTTCACCCCTCCACTTT; CDR3: CASSSPDRVEGSPLHF
J: TRBJ2-1; length: 14; D: .; V: TRBV7-8; size: .; DNA: TGTGCCAGCAGCTTAGACGCAGCGTACAATGAGCAGTTCTTC; CDR3: CASSLDAAYNEQFF
J: TRBJ2-3; length: 12; D: .; V: TRBV24-1; size: .; DNA: TGTGCCACCAGTGACACTACAGATACGCAGTATTTT; CDR3: CATSDTTDTQYF
J: TRBJ2-3; length: 17; D: .; V: TRBV24-1; size: .; DNA: TGTGCCACCAGTGCCACCCGGGCTGGCTATATCACAGATACGCAGTATTTT; CDR3: CATSATRAGYITDTQYF
J: TRBJ2-5; length: 14; D: TRBD1; V: TRBV5-5; size: many; DNA: TGTGCCAGCAGCTATCGGACAGGGGAAGAGACCCAGTACTTC; CDR3: CASSYRTGEETQYF
J: TRBJ2-1; length: 11; D: .; V: TRBV5-5; size: .; DNA: TGTGCCAGCAGCTTGGAACAACCTGAGTTCTTC; CDR3: CASSLEQPEFF
J: TRBJ2-5; length: 16; D: TRBD1; V: TRBV11-3; size: .; DNA: TGTGCCAGCAGCCCCCGACAGGGGTTACACCAAGAGACCCAGTACTTC; CDR3: CASSPRQGLHQETQYF
J: TRBJ2-5; length: 13; D: TRBD1; V: TRBV20-1; size: .; DNA: TGCAGTGCTTCCCGACAGGGGGTGGAGACCCAGTACTTC; CDR3: CSASRQGVETQYF